The clone carrying this T cell receptor beta chain was seen only a few times. Antigen specificity is unknown. 5'RACE template switching generated TCR cDNA, adding a universal primer site and UMIs. A single record per CDR3 protein comes from TCRdb applying MiXCR to the 5' RACE reads. This sample has 200,000 to 250,000 distinct CDR3 sequences, with 6.9% found just once. Trimming removed 6 bases from V and 3 bases from J; junction bases left unmatched: 7. The germline gives CDR1 ENHRY, CDR2 SYGVKD. The CDR3 sequence is 16 residues long. This entry comes from a study of T cells after yellow fever vaccination. On the study more broadly: It was SMART-Seq v4 Ultra Low Input that prepared the fractions with low cell numbers.

Overall study results and limits: Overall, a small share of clonotypes was seen in both CD4 and CD8 compartments.

The TCR originated in a man aged 25-40 years who received the YFV17D yellow fever vaccine. The chain links TRBV10-3 to TRBJ2-7, with 14 bases fitting TRBD2. The sequenced sample was CD4+ T cells sorted from PBMCs, obtained 15 days after the yellow fever booster vaccination. CDR3 coding DNA: TGTGCCATCAGCGCAGGACTAGCGGGAGGAAACTACGAGCAGTACTTC. Protein sequence: CAISAGLAGGNYEQYF.